Sequencing of this T cell receptor (beta chain) was carried out in a study of T-cell memory formation after mild COVID-19. TCRdb re-analysed the 5' RACE reads in MiXCR, keeping a single row per CDR3 protein. This table holds around 12,000 distinct CDR3 sequences, more than 12% found once. This clonotype was seen ten or more times. Its antigen is undetermined. V lost 1 base to trimming and J lost 5 bases, with 14 bases between them. From germline, CDR1 is SGHVS and CDR2 FNYEAQ. CDR3 length: 15 residues. Notes on the study in general: Some SARS-CoV-2-responding clones were already detected in memory before infection.

The receptor was derived from a man aged 18 to 30 who had mild COVID-19 (a few samples of this study predate the infection). Cell type and time point are not known. The rearrangement joins TRBV7-6 to TRBJ2-5; perhaps D is TRBD1 or TRBD2 (5 bases each). The sample taken for sequencing was PBMCs or a T cell subset sorted from them (not recorded which). The CDR3 coding sequence is TGTGCCAGCAGCTTAGAGCCAGGGACGGGGGAGACCCAGTACTTC. Translating gives CASSLEPGTGETQYF. The full variable domain, in which reference TRBV7-6 and TRBJ2-5 provide the parts outside the CDR3, is GAGVSQSPRYKVTKRGQDVALRCDPISGHVSLYWYRQALGQGPEFLTYFNYEAQQDKSGLPNDRFSAERPEGSISTLTIQRTEQRDSAMYRCASSLEPGTGETQYFGPGTRLLVL.